This TCR beta chain was profiled in a study of T cell changes during pregnancy in multiple sclerosis. Here immunoSEQ multiplex PCR was the method, and the copy in TCRdb shows in-frame clones only, minus some. The sample holds 25,000 to 35,000 clones, nearly 90% seen once. CDR3 length: 18 residues. The gene calls are TRBV1 and TRBJ2-3; TRBD2, the D gene given by the table, was not confirmed from the DNA. TRBV1 is a pseudogene segment. The sequencing here drew on CD8+ T cells from peripheral blood mononuclear cells, taken in the second trimester of pregnancy. This sequence was found in a female donor with multiple sclerosis, enrolled in a pregnancy study. This CDR3 reads CTSSQDSSAEPPADTQYF. The CDR3 DNA reads as TGCACCAGCAGCCAAGATTCATCGGCGGAGCCGCCGGCAGATACGCAGTATTTT.